The 29 T cell receptor beta chains below all came from one sample that was sequenced in a study of post-analysis software for immune sequencing data. Libraries were made from TCR beta cDNA, and they carried unique molecular identifiers. TCRdb reprocessed the PCR reads via MiXCR and lists one record per CDR3 protein. The sample includes roughly 800,000 distinct CDR3 sequences, about 57% of them seen just once. Study-level points and caveats: Patients carried a handful of TRBV segments more frequently than controls did, and TRBV5-6, TRBV5-1 and TRBV20-1 were among them.

Which antigens these TCRs recognize remains unknown. Sequences were obtained from blood. These receptors all stem from a girl aged 10-17 years with multiple sclerosis.

The rearrangement joins TRBV9 to TRBJ2-3; D is ambiguous. The ends were cut back, 0 bases at V and 0 bases at J, with 5 bases in the middle. This CDR3 has 14 residues. The germline CDR1 and CDR2 sequences are SGDLS and YYNGEE. CDR3 nucleotides: TGTGCCAGCAGCGTAGGGAGAAGCACAGATACGCAGTATTTT. This codes for CASSVGRSTDTQYF.

The V gene is TRBV12-3 or TRBV12-4, the J gene TRBJ2-7; perhaps D is TRBD1 or TRBD2 (6 bases each). This CDR3 contains 13 residues. Trimming left V 6 bases short and J 2 bases short, with 11 bases between. The CDR3, as DNA: TGTGCCAGCAGGTACAGGGAGGCCTACGAGCAGTACTTC. Protein: CASRYREAYEQYF.

The J gene is TRBJ1-6, the V gene TRBV7-2; TRBD1 agrees at 7 bases. Unmatched junction bases numbered 5, after V lost 4 bases and J lost 2 bases. The V gene's germline CDR1 is SGHTA and CDR2 FQGNSA. The CDR3 is 16 amino acids. CDR3 coding DNA: TGTGCCAGCAGCTCCCGCGACAGGGCCTATAATTCACCCCTCCACTTT. Translation: CASSSRDRAYNSPLHF. Complete variable domain (other parts from reference TRBV7-2 and TRBJ1-6): GAGVSQSPSNKVTEKGKDVELRCDPISGHTALYWYRQSLGQGLEFLIYFQGNSAPDKSGLPSDRFSAERTGGSVSTLTIQRTQQEDSAVYLCASSSRDRAYNSPLHFGNGTRLTVT.

This clonotype showed up just a few times. The rearrangement joins TRBV15 to TRBJ2-7, with D maybe TRBD2 (7 bases). Trimming removed 1 base at V and 3 bases at J, with 10 bases between. Germline assignment: CDR1 LNHNV and CDR2 YYDKDF (reference sequence). The CDR3 has 14 amino acids. CDR3 region: CATSRGGGSYEQYF. For the CDR3, the DNA is TGTGCCACCAGCAGAGGGGGGGGCAGCTACGAGCAGTACTTC.

This clonotype turned up a few times. The chain couples TRBV7-9 to TRBJ2-5; 8 bases line up with TRBD2. The CDR3 extends over 17 amino acids. Trimming removed 4 bases from V and 4 bases from J; junction bases left unmatched: 14. From germline, CDR1 is SEHNR and CDR2 FQNEAQ (reference sequence). Here the CDR3 reads CASSYNPIGRAGETQYF. Here the CDR3 DNA reads TGTGCCAGCAGCTACAATCCCATCGGGAGGGCCGGAGAGACCCAGTACTTC. Full variable domain (remainder filled in from reference TRBV7-9 and TRBJ2-5): DTGVSQNPRHKITKRGQNVTFRCDPISEHNRLYWYRQTLGQGPEFLTYFQNEAQLEKSRLLSDRFSAERPKGSFSTLEIQRTEQGDSAMYLCASSYNPIGRAGETQYFGPGTRLLVL.

This clonotype came up a few times. The chain has TRBV4-1 and TRBJ2-7; TRBD2 aligns across 9 bases. Germline CDR1 and CDR2: MGHRA and YSYEKL. J lost 0 bases, V lost 0 bases, and 9 bases had no gene match. CDR3 length: 18 amino acids. The CDR3 DNA is TGCGCCAGCAGCCAAGATCTTAGCGGGGGCCATATCTCCTACGAGCAGTACTTC. Translating gives CASSQDLSGGHISYEQYF.

The chain joins TRBV29-1 to TRBJ2-1; maybe TRBD1 (5 bases). The CDR3 covers 12 residues. The V end lost 7 bases, the J end lost 5 bases, and 12 bases lay between the germline ends. CDR1 and CDR2 from the germline V gene are SQVTM and ANQGSEA. The CDR3, as DNA: TGCAGCGCCAGCGTGGGGCACAATGAGCAGTTCTTC. Translating gives CSASVGHNEQFF.

The rearrangement links TRBV3-1 to TRBJ1-4, with D tentatively TRBD1 (5 bases). Germline V CDR1 and CDR2: LGHDT, YNNKEL (reference sequence). The length of the CDR3 is 14 residues. Trimming removed 6 bases at V and 0 bases at J, with 8 bases between. The CDR3 sequence is CASSPGPTNEKLFF. CDR3 DNA: TGTGCCAGCAGTCCAGGGCCAACTAATGAAAAACTGTTTTTT.

This clonotype was seen more than once but under ten times. The CDR3 reads CASSPRQGEKDTQYF. The CDR3 DNA is TGTGCCAGCAGCCCACGACAGGGTGAGAAGGATACGCAGTATTTT. The J gene is TRBJ2-3, the V gene TRBV4-2, with 7 bases matching TRBD1. The CDR3 length is 15 residues. Per the germline V gene, CDR1 is LGHNA and CDR2 is YNFKEQ. V dropped 4 bases and J dropped 6; count of bases not matched to a gene: 10.

There are a few counts of this clonotype. The chain combines TRBV5-5 with TRBJ2-7; D ambiguous. Germline V CDR1 and CDR2: SGHKS, YYEKEE (reference sequence). Trimming left V 4 bases short and J 1 base short, with 15 bases between. This CDR3 has 15 amino acids. The DNA of the CDR3 is TGTGCCAGCAGCCCCCGCTACGAATGGTCCTACGAGCAGTACTTC. Its protein is CASSPRYEWSYEQYF.

Turning to this clonotype: Sequence at one end of the junction differs from germline and may be a read error. The chain couples TRBV7-9 to TRBJ1-1, with 8 bases that match TRBD1. The germline CDR1 and CDR2 sequences are SEHNR and FQNEAQ (reference sequence). CDR3 length equals 14 residues. The chain's CDR3 is CVSSFGQGHTEAFF. The DNA for the CDR3 is TGTGTCAGCAGCTTCGGACAGGGCCACACTGAAGCTTTCTTT.

The V call is TRBV7-9, the J call TRBJ2-1, with 8 nucleotides matching TRBD2. CDR1 SEHNR and CDR2 FQNEAQ come from the germline V gene (reference sequence). The CDR3 extends over 17 amino acids. Losses at the gene ends were 5 bases for V and 9 bases for J; bases not matched to a gene: 18. The CDR3 DNA is TGTGCCAGCAGCCCTGGGCTAGCGGGCACACCCGTTATTGAGCAGTTCTTC. Encoded protein: CASSPGLAGTPVIEQFF.

The chain uses TRBV29-1 and TRBJ2-2, with D perhaps assigned TRBD1 or TRBD2 (5 bases each). V dropped 1 base and J dropped 5 bases, with 11 bases sitting between them. The CDR3 runs to 14 residues. Germline V gene data show CDR1 as SQVTM and CDR2 as ANQGSEA. CDR3 coding DNA: TGCAGCGTTGAAGGAGGCGAGGGGACCGGGGAGCTGTTTTTT. Its protein product is CSVEGGEGTGELFF.

The chain uses TRBV20-1 and TRBJ2-3; the match to TRBD1 covers 7 bases. The germline V gene encodes CDR1 DFQATT and CDR2 SNEGSKA (reference sequence). After removal of 7 bases from V and 2 bases from J, the junction contained 3 bases not matched to a gene. The CDR3 is 12 amino acids. The chain's CDR3 is CSGRGLTDTQYF. CDR3 coding DNA: TGCAGTGGTAGGGGGCTCACAGATACGCAGTATTTT.

For this clonotype: A clone one base away is much larger, so this may be a read error. The chain recombines TRBV29-1 with TRBJ2-5; D is possibly TRBD1 (6 bases). The CDR3 extends over 12 amino acids. Germline assignment: CDR1 SQVTM and CDR2 ANQGSEA. V was clipped by 3 bases and J by 6 bases, with 11 bases between them. The CDR3 is CSVDGQGKTQYF. CDR3 in DNA: TGCAGCGTTGATGGCCAGGGGAAGACCCAGTACTTC.

V is TRBV25-1 and J is TRBJ2-7; tentatively, D is TRBD1 (7 bases). CDR1 is MGHDK and CDR2 is SYGVNS in the germline V gene. Trimming removed 3 bases from V and 5 bases from J, with 17 bases in between. This CDR3 contains 15 residues. In DNA form, the CDR3 reads TGTGCCAGCAGTGAGTCCGGAGGCAGGGGGGACGAGCAGTACTTC. It is translated as CASSESGGRGDEQYF.

The rearrangement links TRBV11-3 to TRBJ1-1; 10 bases line up with TRBD1. The V gene end was trimmed by 5 bases and the J gene end by 1 base; junction bases not matched to a gene: 4. This CDR3 is built from 15 residues. Germline V lookup: CDR1 SGHNT, CDR2 YENEEA. The CDR3 reads CASSAGTGANTEAFF. The CDR3 nucleotides are TGTGCCAGCAGCGCCGGGACAGGGGCGAACACTGAAGCTTTCTTT.

The chain uses TRBV20-1 and TRBJ2-3, with 10 positions matching TRBD2. The CDR3 runs 17 residues. With V trimmed by 4 bases and J by 3 bases, 13 bases remained unmatched. CDR1 DFQATT and CDR2 SNEGSKA come from the germline V gene (reference sequence). CDR3 in DNA: TGCAGTGCTATAGTGTCTAGCGGGAGTCCCACGACAGATACGCAGTATTTT. Its translation is CSAIVSSGSPTTDTQYF.

Worth noting for this clonotype: Relative to the germline gene, one junction end is altered; a read error may explain this. The rearrangement uses TRBV7-6 and TRBJ2-7; weak D call: TRBD1 (6 bases). Germline CDR1 reads SGHVS; CDR2 reads FNYEAQ. The CDR3 totals 21 residues. The CDR3 nucleotides are TGTGCCAGCAGCTTAGCGCTTGGGGGCAAGCGTGTTGGTGGGAGCTCCTACGAGCAATACTTC. Its translation is CASSLALGGKRVGGSSYEQYF.

This rearrangement joins TRBV20-1 to TRBJ2-1; the D gene is possibly TRBD2 (5 bases). The CDR3 extends over 13 amino acids. Trimming left V 2 bases short and J 9 bases short, with 14 bases between. The germline V gene encodes CDR1 DFQATT and CDR2 SNEGSKA (reference sequence). The CDR3 nucleotides read TGCAGTGCTAGATACGGGCTTGAGGGTGAGCAGTTCTTC. It is translated as CSARYGLEGEQFF.

The chain is built from TRBV14 and TRBJ1-4; no clear D gene. This CDR3 spans 16 amino acids. Germline V gives CDR1 SGHDN, CDR2 FVKESK. Trimming took off 0 bases at V and 0 bases at J, with 8 bases between the two ends. The CDR3 here is CASSQDAGATNEKLFF. CDR3 nucleotide sequence: TGTGCCAGCAGCCAAGATGCGGGAGCAACTAATGAAAAACTGTTTTTT.

The chain couples TRBV5-5 to TRBJ2-5, with TRBD1 identical over 8 bases. The closer fit of TRBJ2-7 to the DNA end suggests the J call may be wrong. Per the germline V gene, CDR1 is SGHKS and CDR2 is YYEKEE (reference sequence). This CDR3 has 16 residues. The CDR3 region is CASSWTGHYQAYEQYF. Written as DNA, the CDR3 is TGTGCCAGCAGTTGGACAGGGCATTATCAGGCCTACGAGCAGTACTTC.

The chain couples TRBV6-6 to TRBJ2-1; D is perhaps TRBD2 (7 bases). With 2 bases removed from V and 6 bases from J, the gap between germline ends came to 14 bases. The CDR3 sequence is 15 residues long. Germline V gives CDR1 MNHNY, CDR2 SVGAGI (reference sequence). The CDR3 reads CASSYGGASPNEQFF. Here the CDR3 DNA reads TGTGCCAGCAGTTACGGGGGGGCCTCACCCAATGAGCAGTTCTTC.

This clonotype was counted between two and nine times. J is TRBJ2-7 and V is TRBV29-1; D unresolved. The CDR3 has 13 amino acids. CDR1 and CDR2 from the germline V gene are SQVTM and ANQGSEA. The V end was cut by 6 bases, the J end by 4 bases, with 16 bases between. The CDR3 DNA is TGCAGCGTCTCCCCTAGAGTTGTTTACGAGCAGTACTTC. This gives the protein CSVSPRVVYEQYF.

A note on this clonotype: A read error may account for a junction end that differs from germline. This chain's CDR3 is CASRRPREVYQETQYF. CDR3 DNA sequence: TGCGCCAGCCGGAGGCCCCGGGAGGTGTACCAGGAGACCCAGTACTTC. The V gene is TRBV5-1, the J gene TRBJ2-5; 7 nucleotides align to TRBD2. This CDR3 is built from 16 residues. Germline CDR1 reads SGHRS; CDR2 reads YFSETQ.

This chain connects TRBV5-1 to TRBJ2-1; 7 bases are a match to TRBD2. V lost 5 bases, J lost 6 bases, and 5 bases stayed unmatched. This CDR3 is 13 amino acids long. The germline CDR1 and CDR2 sequences are SGHRS and YFSETQ. The CDR3 DNA sequence: TGCGCCAGCAGGGCTAGCGGCGTCAATGAGCAGTTCTTC. This codes for CASRASGVNEQFF.

The V call is TRBV5-1, the J call TRBJ2-2; 9 bases match TRBD1. CDR1 and CDR2 (germline): SGHRS, YFSETQ. CDR3 size: 18 residues. Trimming cost V 5 bases and J 4 bases; bases outside gene matches: 15. The DNA for the CDR3 is TGCGCCAGCAGGTCCTCTCAGGGACAGGGTCCGATCACCGGGGAGCTGTTTTTT. This translates into CASRSSQGQGPITGELFF.

This sequence joins TRBV10-3 and TRBJ2-7, with 11 positions matching TRBD2. This CDR3 comprises 17 residues. From germline, CDR1 is ENHRY and CDR2 SYGVKD. V was clipped by 4 bases and J by 3 bases; unmatched bases: 11. The CDR3 here is CAISGSGETSGIYEQYF. CDR3 in DNA: TGTGCCATCAGTGGATCAGGCGAGACTAGCGGGATCTACGAGCAGTACTTC.

V is TRBV6-2 or TRBV6-3 and J is TRBJ2-2, with TRBD1 as a possible D gene (6 bases). CDR3 size: 18 residues. Trimming took off 2 bases at V and 0 bases at J, with 16 bases between the two ends. CDR1 is MNHEY, CDR2 SVGEGT, per germline. CDR3 DNA: TGTGCCAGCAGTTACGACCGGGACACTATCTCGAACACCGGGGAGCTGTTTTTT. It yields the protein CASSYDRDTISNTGELFF.